What follows are 17 T cell receptor beta chains derived from one specimen sequenced in a study of T cell responses to AZD1222 COVID-19 vaccine. The method was immunoSEQ multiplex PCR; TCRdb's version includes in-frame clones alone and lacks a portion of them. The data hold some 200,000 clones, with approximately 91% observed a single time. Sequenced here: peripheral blood, sampled on day 0 of AZD1222 vaccination. These receptors came from an adult in good health.

This chain links TRBV5-6 with TRBJ2-7, with TRBD2 as a possible D gene (6 bases). The germline gives CDR1 SGHDT, CDR2 YYEEEE. V lost 0 bases to trimming and J lost 5 bases, with 9 bases between them. This CDR3 has 13 residues. Here the CDR3 reads CASSLGGGDEQYF. CDR3 bases: TGTGCCAGCAGCTTGGGTGGCGGGGACGAGCAGTACTTC.

J is TRBJ1-1 and V is TRBV6-5, with D unclear. Germline CDR1 and CDR2: MNHEY and SVGAGI. The ends were cut back, 2 bases at V and 1 base at J, with 5 bases in the middle. This CDR3 region has 13 residues. The CDR3 DNA reads as TGTGCCAGCAGTTACGACGGGAACACTGAAGCTTTCTTT. This gives the protein CASSYDGNTEAFF.

This chain links TRBV28 with TRBJ1-2; D is undetermined. The CDR3 has 14 amino acids. Germline-derived CDR1 and CDR2 are MDHEN and SYDVKM. Trimming took 1 base from V and 0 from J, leaving 6 bases between them. CDR3 sequence: CASSLFSSNYGYTF. The CDR3 DNA follows: TGTGCCAGCAGTTTATTTTCCTCTAACTATGGCTACACCTTC.

V usage is TRBV10-3 and J usage is TRBJ2-7; D uncertain. Germline CDR1 reads ENHRY; CDR2 reads SYGVKD. V was clipped by 2 bases and J by 3 bases, with 11 bases between them. The CDR3 is made up of 14 amino acids. As DNA, the CDR3 is TGTGCCATCAGTGAGATGGAGAGTGACTACGAGCAGTACTTC. Translated: CAISEMESDYEQYF.

The chain is built from TRBV12-5 and TRBJ1-5; the D gene is possibly TRBD1 (6 bases). CDR1 is LGHNT and CDR2 is FRNRAP in the germline V gene. The V end was cut by 3 bases, the J end by 0 bases, with 27 bases between. The length of the CDR3 is 21 residues. The CDR3 DNA is TGTGCTAGTGGTTTCGGCAGGGGAACCCTGACGACTACTTATAGCAATCAGCCCCAGCATTTT. It is translated as CASGFGRGTLTTTYSNQPQHF.

The gene calls are TRBV18 and TRBJ1-3; 8 bases match TRBD1. Germline V gives CDR1 KGHSH, CDR2 LQKENI. There are 14 residues in the CDR3. Trimming took 8 bases from V and 0 from J; bases not matched to a gene: 3. CDR3 nucleotides: TGTGCCAGCACGGGACAGGTCTCTGGAAACACCATATATTTT. It is translated as CASTGQVSGNTIYF. Drawing the rest from reference TRBV18 and TRBJ1-3, the complete variable domain is NAGVMQNPRHLVRRRGQEARLRCSPMKGHSHVYWYRQLPEEGLKFMVYLQKENIIDESGMPKERFSAEFPKEGPSILRIQQVVRGDSAAYFCASTGQVSGNTIYFGEGSWLTVV.

V and J are TRBV19 and TRBJ2-2; D tentatively fits TRBD1 or TRBD2 (7 bases each). V was clipped by 4 bases and J by 1 base, with 13 bases between them. Looked up from germline, CDR1 is LNHDA and CDR2 is SQIVND (reference sequence). This CDR3 is built from 16 residues. CDR3 DNA: TGTGCCAGTAGTAGGCAGGGGGGGATGAACACCGGGGAGCTGTTTTTT. Translation gives CASSRQGGMNTGELFF.

The chain has TRBV6-5 and TRBJ2-1, with TRBD1 identical over 10 bases. Germline trimming cut 8 bases from V and 9 bases from J; bases unmatched to any gene: 13. CDR3 length: 15 residues. Germline CDR1 reads MNHEY; CDR2 reads SVGAGI. The CDR3 bases are TGTGCCAGCCCCAGGGACAGGGGAGAGTTTAGTGAGCAGTTCTTC. Translating it yields CASPRDRGEFSEQFF.

This rearrangement joins TRBV6-2 or TRBV6-3 to TRBJ2-2; 8 nucleotides align to TRBD2. The CDR3 length is 16 residues. Germline trimming cut 0 bases from V and 6 bases from J; bases unmatched to any gene: 6. The germline V gene encodes CDR1 MNHEY and CDR2 SVGEGT. The CDR3 DNA follows: TGTGCCAGCAGTTACTCCCGGACGGGGGGGGCCGGGGAGCTGTTTTTT. Its protein is CASSYSRTGGAGELFF.

This chain links TRBV7-8 with TRBJ2-7; 10 bases fit TRBD1. Germline CDR1 is SGHVS and CDR2 is FQNEAQ. The CDR3 runs 15 residues. The trim removed 4 bases at V and 6 bases at J, leaving 9 bases unmatched. For the CDR3, the DNA is TGTGCCAGCAGCTCCACCGGGACAGGGGACCTCGAGCAGTACTTC. Residues: CASSSTGTGDLEQYF.

The gene calls are TRBV27 and TRBJ1-5; possible D gene TRBD1, 6 bases. This CDR3 contains 16 residues. Trimming stripped 5 bases from V and 3 bases from J, with 17 bases between. Germline V gene lookup returns CDR1 MNHEY and CDR2 SMNVEV (reference sequence). CDR3 bases: TGTGCCAGCAGTCCACAGGCCCGGGGGCTCAATCAGCCCCAGCATTTT. The encoded protein is CASSPQARGLNQPQHF.

This chain connects TRBV5-6 to TRBJ2-7; 11 nucleotides agree with TRBD1. Germline V CDR1 and CDR2: SGHDT, YYEEEE. The CDR3 covers 16 residues. V shed 4 bases and J 0 bases; nucleotides not matched to a gene: 6. The CDR3 protein is CASSQEGQGASYEQYF. CDR3 DNA sequence: TGTGCCAGCAGCCAAGAAGGACAGGGGGCCTCCTACGAGCAGTACTTC.

V and J are TRBV7-8 and TRBJ2-3, with 11 positions matching TRBD1. The CDR3 consists of 19 residues. With 5 bases clipped from V and 0 bases from J, the junction kept 13 bases outside the gene matches. The V gene's germline CDR1 is SGHVS and CDR2 FQNEAQ. The CDR3 sequence: CASSGYRDRGTRSTDTQYF. As DNA, the CDR3 is TGTGCCAGCAGCGGCTACCGGGACAGGGGGACACGTAGCACAGATACGCAGTATTTT.

CDR3 in DNA: TGTGCCAGCAGCTTTGACAGAAATCAGCCCCAGCATTTT. Encoded protein: CASSFDRNQPQHF. The chain has TRBV11-2 and TRBJ1-5; possibly TRBD1 for D (5 bases). Trimming took off 3 bases at V and 4 bases at J, with 7 bases between the two ends. The CDR3 has 13 amino acids. The germline gives CDR1 SGHAT, CDR2 FQNNGV.

The CDR3 region is CASSYSGAGTNEKLFF. As DNA, the CDR3 is TGTGCCAGCAGCTACTCGGGGGCAGGAACTAATGAAAAACTGTTTTTT. This rearrangement joins TRBV28 to TRBJ1-4, with TRBD1 as a possible D gene (6 bases). The CDR3 length is 16 residues. Trimming shortened V by 6 bases and J by 1 base, and 15 bases separated the two germline ends. From germline, CDR1 is MDHEN and CDR2 SYDVKM.

This chain connects TRBV11-2 to TRBJ1-5; 7 bases are a match to TRBD1. The CDR3 is 14 amino acids. CDR1 and CDR2 from the germline V gene are SGHAT and FQNNGV. V gave up 6 bases and J gave up 3 bases; unmatched junction bases: 5. The DNA for the CDR3 is TGTGCCAGCAGTGGGGACAGAAACAATCAGCCCCAGCATTTT. This translates into CASSGDRNNQPQHF.

J is TRBJ1-4 and V is TRBV28; D is ambiguous. Between the trimmed V and J ends, which lost 6 bases and 8 bases, there was a span of 10 bases. The CDR3 loop spans 12 amino acids. CDR1 MDHEN and CDR2 SYDVKM come from the germline V gene. CDR3 sequence: CASREGGEKLFF. Here the CDR3 DNA reads TGTGCCAGCAGGGAAGGAGGAGAAAAACTGTTTTTT.